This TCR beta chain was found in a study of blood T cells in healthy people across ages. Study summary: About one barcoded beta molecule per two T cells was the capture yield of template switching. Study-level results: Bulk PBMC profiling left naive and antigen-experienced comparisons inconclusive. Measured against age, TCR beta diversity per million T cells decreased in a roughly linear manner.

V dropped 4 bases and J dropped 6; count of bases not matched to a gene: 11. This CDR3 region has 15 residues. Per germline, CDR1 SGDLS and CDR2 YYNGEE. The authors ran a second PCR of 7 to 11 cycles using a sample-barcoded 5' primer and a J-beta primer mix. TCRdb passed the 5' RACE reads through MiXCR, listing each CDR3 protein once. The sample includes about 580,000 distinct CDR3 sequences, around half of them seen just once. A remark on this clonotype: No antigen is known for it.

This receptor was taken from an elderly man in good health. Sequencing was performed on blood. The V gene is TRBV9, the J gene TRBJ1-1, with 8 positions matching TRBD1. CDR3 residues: CASSLTPGGKSEAFF. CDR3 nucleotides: TGTGCCAGCAGCTTAACACCAGGGGGCAAGTCTGAAGCTTTCTTT. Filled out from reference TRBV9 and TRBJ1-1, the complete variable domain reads DSGVTQTPKHLITATGQRVTLRCSPRSGDLSVYWYQQSLDQGLQFLIQYYNGEERAKGNILERFSAQQFPDLHSELNLSSLELGDSALYFCASSLTPGGKSEAFFGQGTRLTVV.